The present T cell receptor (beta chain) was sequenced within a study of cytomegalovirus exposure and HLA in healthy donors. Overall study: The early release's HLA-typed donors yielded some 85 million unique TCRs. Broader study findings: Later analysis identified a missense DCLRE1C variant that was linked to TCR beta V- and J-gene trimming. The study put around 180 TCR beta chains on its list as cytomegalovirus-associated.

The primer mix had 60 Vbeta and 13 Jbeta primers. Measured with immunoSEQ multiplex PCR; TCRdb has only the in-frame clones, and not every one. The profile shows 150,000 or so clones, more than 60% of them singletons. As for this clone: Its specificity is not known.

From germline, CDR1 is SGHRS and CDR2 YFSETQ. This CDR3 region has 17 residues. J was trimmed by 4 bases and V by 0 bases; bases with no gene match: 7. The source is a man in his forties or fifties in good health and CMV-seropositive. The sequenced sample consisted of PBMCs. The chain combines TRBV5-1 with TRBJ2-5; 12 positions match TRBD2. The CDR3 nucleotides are TGCGCCAGCAGCTTGGCCCTAGCGGGAGGGGGGTCAGAGACCCAGTACTTC. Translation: CASSLALAGGGSETQYF.